The 21 T cell receptor beta chains below come from one sample, sequenced in a study of blood T cell repertoires in COVID-19. TCRdb's copy holds only in-frame clones and misses some; the assay was immunoSEQ multiplex PCR. The sample comprises 300,000 to 450,000 clones, 80% to 90% of which are singletons, and about 2.5% rests with the top ten. The sequenced sample consisted of peripheral blood. The receptor set was obtained from a woman aged 55-69 years with COVID-19, enrolled during active disease.

The CDR3: CASRIGRVHNSPLHF. The CDR3 DNA is TGTGCCAGCAGGATCGGCAGGGTCCATAATTCACCCCTCCACTTT. This rearrangement joins TRBV7-2 to TRBJ1-6; a weak D match, TRBD1 (5 bases). The CDR3 has 15 residues. CDR1 and CDR2 from the germline V gene are SGHTA and FQGNSA. The V end lost 6 bases, the J end lost 5 bases, and 14 bases lay between the germline ends. The whole variable domain, filled in from reference TRBV7-2 and TRBJ1-6, reads GAGVSQSPSNKVTEKGKDVELRCDPISGHTALYWYRQSLGQGLEFLIYFQGNSAPDKSGLPSDRFSAERTGGSVSTLTIQRTQQEDSAVYLCASRIGRVHNSPLHFGNGTRLTVT.

The V and J genes are TRBV5-1 and TRBJ2-3; TRBD2 matches at 8 bases. Germline-derived CDR1 and CDR2 are SGHRS and YFSETQ. The CDR3 loop spans 16 amino acids. V was pared by 4 bases and J by 0 bases, with 7 bases of the junction left unmatched. CDR3: CASSPLLAVSTDTQYF. The CDR3 DNA reads as TGCGCCAGCAGCCCCCTACTAGCGGTTAGCACAGATACGCAGTATTTT.

In this sample, this clone turned up once. The J gene is TRBJ2-3, the V gene TRBV5-1, with 10 bases that match TRBD2. CDR3 length: 15 amino acids. The germline CDR1 and CDR2 sequences are SGHRS and YFSETQ. Trimming removed 7 bases from V and 7 bases from J; junction bases left unmatched: 12. The CDR3 region is CASVPSGGSTYTQYF. The CDR3 nucleotides read TGCGCCAGCGTACCTAGCGGGGGCAGCACGTATACGCAGTATTTT. The whole variable domain, remainder taken from reference TRBV5-1 and TRBJ2-3, is KAGVTQTPRYLIKTRGQQVTLSCSPISGHRSVSWYQQTPGQGLQFLFEYFSETQRNKGNFPGRFSGRQFSNSRSEMNVSTLELGDSALYLCASVPSGGSTYTQYFGPGTRLTVL.

This sequence joins TRBV6-5 and TRBJ1-3; no firm D call. V was shortened by 7 bases and J by 7 bases, with 5 bases between the two germline ends. CDR1 is MNHEY and CDR2 is SVGAGI in the germline V gene. This CDR3 region has 10 residues. The CDR3 here is CASMRNTIYF. Written as DNA, the CDR3 is TGTGCCAGCATGAGGAACACCATATATTTT.

Only one count was recorded for this clone. V and J are TRBV4-1 and TRBJ1-2, with D unclear. The CDR3 totals 17 residues. V shed 4 bases and J shed 0 bases, with 18 bases lying between them. Germline CDR1 MGHRA, CDR2 YSYEKL. CDR3 nucleotides: TGCGCCAGCAGCCCGAACGAGGCCGAACACACTAACTATGGCTACACCTTC. It encodes CASSPNEAEHTNYGYTF.

This sequence joins TRBV15 and TRBJ2-3; 7 bases are a match to TRBD2. Germline values: CDR1 LNHNV, CDR2 YYDKDF (reference sequence). The J segment lost 5 bases and the V segment lost 0 bases, leaving 14 bases of the junction unmatched. CDR3 length: 18 amino acids. The CDR3, as DNA: TGTGCCACCAGCAGAGATGGGGGAGCGGGGAGTTTAGGAGATACGCAGTATTTT. This encodes CATSRDGGAGSLGDTQYF.

The chain is built from TRBV3-1 (or the pseudogene TRBV3-2) and TRBJ1-4; 7 positions match TRBD1. After removal of 4 bases from V and 4 bases from J, the junction contained 9 bases not matched to a gene. CDR3 length: 16 residues. Germline loops: CDR1 LGHDT, CDR2 YNNKEL (reference sequence). The CDR3 is CASSRHRGSGNEKLFF. Written as DNA, the CDR3 is TGTGCCAGCAGCCGACACAGGGGCAGTGGTAATGAAAAACTGTTTTTT.

This clone was seen a few times. The rearrangement uses TRBV5-4 and TRBJ2-7; D remains unclear. Trimming removed 4 bases from V and 2 bases from J, with 13 bases in between. CDR1 SGHNT and CDR2 YYREEE come from the germline V gene (reference sequence). This CDR3 contains 14 residues. CDR3 amino acids: CASSPATPAYEQYF. In DNA, the CDR3 is TGTGCCAGCAGCCCCGCGACACCGGCCTACGAGCAGTACTTC.

The genes are TRBV2 and TRBJ1-5; D is uncertain. The V gene lost 3 bases and the J gene lost 4 bases, with 10 bases spanning the gap. Germline V gives CDR1 SNHLY, CDR2 FYNNEI. There are 14 residues in the CDR3. In DNA, the CDR3 is TGTGCCAGCAGTGATACGGGTGGGAATCAGCCCCAGCATTTT. It is translated as CASSDTGGNQPQHF.

The chain combines TRBV4-2 with TRBJ2-1; tentatively, D is TRBD2 (6 bases). The CDR3 covers 15 residues. Germline-derived CDR1 and CDR2 are LGHNA and YNFKEQ. V was clipped by 1 base and J by 3 bases, with 10 bases between them. The CDR3 bases are TGTGCCAGCAGCCAAGTGGGTAGCGGCTACAATGAGCAGTTCTTC. Its translation: CASSQVGSGYNEQFF.

This clone was seen once. The chain uses TRBV24-1 and TRBJ2-2; 9 bases line up with TRBD1. The germline gives CDR1 KGHDR, CDR2 SFDVKD. The CDR3 covers 18 residues. The J segment lost 2 bases and the V segment lost 4 bases, leaving 10 bases of the junction unmatched. CDR3 DNA sequence: TGTGCCACCAGTGAACCCACAGGGGGCGCCGGTAACACCGGGGAGCTGTTTTTT. Translation gives CATSEPTGGAGNTGELFF.

This chain links TRBV28 with TRBJ2-7, with D unclear. V dropped 3 bases and J dropped 4 bases, with 13 bases sitting between them. From germline, CDR1 is MDHEN and CDR2 SYDVKM. The CDR3 has 14 residues. The CDR3 reads CASSLIGSRYEQYF. The CDR3 bases are TGTGCCAGCAGTTTGATCGGGTCCCGGTACGAGCAGTACTTC.

CDR3 in DNA: TGTGCCATCAGTGAGGCAGACTACGAGCAGTACTTC. It specifies CAISEADYEQYF. V is TRBV10-3 and J is TRBJ2-7; D uncertain. V lost 2 bases, J lost 3 bases, and 5 bases lay in between. The CDR3 runs 12 residues. Germline lookup yields CDR1 ENHRY and CDR2 SYGVKD.

The J gene is TRBJ2-7, the V gene TRBV14, with 8 bases fitting TRBD1. Germline V lookup: CDR1 SGHDN, CDR2 FVKESK. Unmatched junction bases numbered 14, after V lost 4 bases and J lost 3 bases. The CDR3 is 17 amino acids. The CDR3 reads CASSRDHGQGRHYEQYF. In DNA, the CDR3 is TGTGCCAGCAGCCGCGACCATGGACAGGGCCGACACTACGAGCAGTACTTC.

The gene calls are TRBV3-1 (or the pseudogene TRBV3-2) and TRBJ1-6, with a weak D call TRBD1 (6 bases). Trimming removed 2 bases at V and 1 base at J, with 15 bases between. The germline V gene has CDR1 LGHDT and CDR2 YNNKEL (reference sequence). CDR3 length equals 18 residues. The CDR3 sequence is CASSQMSGQRSYNSPLHF. The CDR3 nucleotides are TGTGCCAGCAGCCAAATGTCCGGACAGAGGTCCTATAATTCACCCCTCCACTTT.

The chain employs TRBV5-4 and TRBJ2-5; D is unclear. There are 13 residues in the CDR3. Trimming took off 4 bases at V and 7 bases at J, with 14 bases between the two ends. Germline-derived CDR1 and CDR2 are SGHNT and YYREEE (reference sequence). The CDR3 DNA follows: TGTGCCAGCAGCACCGCCCCGGCGGCGACCCAGTACTTC. It codes for CASSTAPAATQYF.

The chain couples TRBV19 to TRBJ1-2; maybe TRBD1 (5 bases). CDR3 size: 14 residues. Germline CDR1 and CDR2: LNHDA and SQIVND (reference sequence). The germline V and J ends were trimmed by 5 bases and 6 bases, with 16 bases remaining between them. In nucleotides, the CDR3 is TGTGCCAGTAGTGAACAAGGGCTAGGGGATGGCTACACCTTC. Translating gives CASSEQGLGDGYTF.

The chain joins TRBV5-1 to TRBJ1-5, with D perhaps matching TRBD1 (5 bases). The CDR3 loop spans 13 amino acids. The germline gives CDR1 SGHRS, CDR2 YFSETQ. Trimming pared 0 bases from V and 9 bases from J, leaving 10 bases between. CDR3 DNA: TGCGCCAGCAGCTTGGACGGGGGAGGGCCCCAGCATTTT. It specifies CASSLDGGGPQHF. The variable domain in full, completed from reference TRBV5-1 and TRBJ1-5, reads KAGVTQTPRYLIKTRGQQVTLSCSPISGHRSVSWYQQTPGQGLQFLFEYFSETQRNKGNFPGRFSGRQFSNSRSEMNVSTLELGDSALYLCASSLDGGGPQHFGDGTRLSIL.

The V call is TRBV12-3 or TRBV12-4, the J call TRBJ1-2; 7 positions agree with TRBD1. Trimming removed 6 bases from V and 3 bases from J; junction bases left unmatched: 4. The CDR3 has 13 amino acids. CDR3 sequence reads: CASRLRGDYGYTF. CDR3 nucleotide sequence: TGTGCCAGCAGACTCAGGGGGGACTATGGCTACACCTTC.

The chain employs TRBV2 and TRBJ1-1; 7 bases map to TRBD1. The CDR3 is 13 amino acids. Germline CDR1 and CDR2: SNHLY and FYNNEI. V was pared by 7 bases and J by 7 bases, with 9 bases of the junction left unmatched. CDR3 sequence: CASNQVGTVEAFF. The CDR3 bases are TGTGCCAGCAACCAGGTGGGGACAGTTGAAGCTTTCTTT.

The gene calls are TRBV7-8 and TRBJ2-5, with 8 bases that match TRBD2. Germline loops: CDR1 SGHVS, CDR2 FQNEAQ. V lost 5 bases, J lost 6 bases, and 20 bases stayed unmatched. The CDR3 is made up of 18 amino acids. This CDR3 reads CASSLIGGTGLVIKTQYF. CDR3 nucleotide sequence: TGTGCCAGCAGCCTAATTGGGGGGACGGGACTAGTAATAAAGACCCAGTACTTC.